This T cell receptor beta chain was identified during a study of control samples from healthy donors and cancer patients. The germline V and J ends were trimmed by 0 bases and 1 base, with 7 bases remaining between them. Germline lookup yields CDR1 SGHRS and CDR2 YFSETQ. This CDR3 contains 14 residues. Method: immunoSEQ multiplex PCR; TCRdb's copy keeps in-frame clones and lacks some. The table records under 55,000 clones, about four fifths of them present only once. As concerns this clone: Other DNA sequences in the sample encode the same CDR3.

The TCR sequence derives from an older man in good health. The specimen sequenced was blood. The J gene is TRBJ1-1, the V gene TRBV5-1; D is unresolved. In nucleotides, the CDR3 is TGCGCCAGCAGCTTGGATCCACAGAACACTGAAGCTTTCTTT. It is translated as CASSLDPQNTEAFF.